This is a list of T cell receptor beta chains from one sample in a study of cytomegalovirus exposure and HLA in healthy donors. Only in-frame clones appear in the TCRdb table, and some are missing; sequencing was by immunoSEQ multiplex PCR. This sample has around 130,000 clones; 70% occur once, and the top ten carry around 1.6%. Sequencing was performed on PBMCs. The source is a woman aged 30 to 39 in good health and CMV-seronegative. CDR3s include the opening cysteine and the closing phenylalanine or tryptophan. Fields, in order: V gene, J gene, D gene, clone size, CDR3 DNA, CDR3 protein. A D gene is named only where the DNA matches it firmly. Some rows mark clone size as missing; the rest say once, few, many or name a class of expanded clone.

TRBV14	TRBJ2-1	TRBD1	NA	TGTGCCAGCAGCCAACAAAACAGGGGGTTGGTGTATGAGCAGTTCTTC	CASSQQNRGLVYEQFF
TRBV7-3	TRBJ2-1	TRBD2	NA	TGTGCCAGCAGCTTAACGGGAGGGCGGGATGAGCAGTTCTTC	CASSLTGGRDEQFF
TRBV6-1	TRBJ2-3	NA	few	TGTGCCAGCAGTGACCGAAGACTCCTCACGCAGTATTTT	CASSDRRLLTQYF
TRBV6-5	TRBJ2-6	TRBD1	NA	TGTGCCAGCACCCAAACCCTCGGACAGGATGTCCTGACTTTC	CASTQTLGQDVLTF
TRBV7-8	TRBJ1-6	TRBD1	NA	TGTGCCAGCAGCACAACAGGGGGCGGGAGATCCCTCCACTTT	CASSTTGGGRSLHF
TRBV27	TRBJ1-5	NA	NA	TGTGCCAGCAGTTCCGCAGACAGCCCTCGACGGCCCCAGCATTTT	CASSSADSPRRPQHF
TRBV5-1	TRBJ2-7	NA	NA	TGCGCCAGCAGCTTGGAGGGGATGTCGTACGAGCAGTACTTC	CASSLEGMSYEQYF
TRBV11-2	TRBJ1-1	NA	few	TGTGCCAGCAGCTTCGAGACTGAAGCTTTCTTT	CASSFETEAFF
TRBV6-1	TRBJ1-1	NA	NA	TGTGCCAGCAGTCCGATGGGAGGGGTGAACACTGAAGCTTTCTTT	CASSPMGGVNTEAFF
TRBV9	TRBJ2-5	TRBD2	NA	TGTGCCAGCAGCGTAGGCGTGGCTAGCGGGGGCCGGGAGACCCAGTACTTC	CASSVGVASGGRETQYF
TRBV2	TRBJ2-5	NA	NA	TGTGCCAGCAGTGCGGAGAAAGAGACCCAGTACTTC	CASSAEKETQYF
TRBV5-1	TRBJ1-6	TRBD1	NA	TGCGCCAGCAGCTGGGACAGGGGGGATTCACCCCTCCACTTT	CASSWDRGDSPLHF
TRBV27	TRBJ2-4	TRBD1	NA	TGTGCCAGCAGTCTGTCATATCGGGACAGGACGTACTTC	CASSLSYRDRTYF
TRBV7-9	TRBJ2-6	TRBD1	NA	TGTGCCAGCAGCTTCCCCGGGACAGGGTTCAGGGCTGGGGCCAACGTCCTGACTTTC	CASSFPGTGFRAGANVLTF
TRBV6-1	TRBJ2-2	NA	NA	TGTGCCTGCAGTGAGGATAACGTAGGCCCACTTAACACCGGGGAGCTGTTTTTT	CACSEDNVGPLNTGELFF
TRBV28	TRBJ1-5	NA	NA	TGTGCCAGCAGTTTCTCAGGGTACAATCAGCCCCAGCATTTT	CASSFSGYNQPQHF
TRBV18	TRBJ1-1	TRBD1	NA	TGTGCCAGCTCACCCCCCGCAGGGGGAGAGGCTGAAGCTTTCTTT	CASSPPAGGEAEAFF
TRBV20-1	TRBJ2-3	NA	NA	TGCAGTGCTAGTCACACAGATACGCAGTATTTT	CSASHTDTQYF
TRBV6-1	TRBJ2-2	TRBD2	NA	TGTGCCAGCAGTGGGTCGGGGGGATCTAACACCGGGGAGCTGTTTTTT	CASSGSGGSNTGELFF
TRBV4-2	TRBJ2-7	NA	NA	TGTGCCAGCAGCGACCTTAAGGGGGGCGGGAGTGGCTACGAGCAGTACTTC	CASSDLKGGGSGYEQYF
TRBV6-1	TRBJ1-6	NA	NA	TGTGCCAGCAGTGCCCGGACAGATAATCCACCCCTCCACTTT	CASSARTDNPPLHF
TRBV19	TRBJ2-2	TRBD1	NA	TGTGCCAGTAGCTCAGGGGGCATCGGGGAGCTGTTTTTT	CASSSGGIGELFF
TRBV5-1	TRBJ2-3	NA	NA	TGCGCCAGCAGCTCCCTATCTGGGGGGGCCATAGATACGCAGTATTTT	CASSSLSGGAIDTQYF
TRBV5-4	TRBJ2-3	TRBD2	NA	TGTGCCAGCAGCTTCCGGGGGGGGAGTGTCGGCACAGATACGCAGTATTTT	CASSFRGGSVGTDTQYF
TRBV21-1	TRBJ2-1	NA	NA	TGTGCCAGCAGCCCACTCTCCCTAAGCGGGATCTACTCCTACAATGAGCAGTTCTTC	CASSPLSLSGIYSYNEQFF
TRBV18	TRBJ1-2	NA	once	TGTGCCAGCTCGCCTAAAGAAGCTAACTATGGCTACACCTTC	CASSPKEANYGYTF
TRBV6-1	TRBJ1-6	NA	NA	TGTGCCAGCACCGAAGCAAGAGGGTCCTATAATTCACCCCTCCACTTT	CASTEARGSYNSPLHF
TRBV6-1	TRBJ1-3	TRBD1	NA	TGTGCCCTGGTACAGGGGAATTCTGGAAACACCATATATTTT	CALVQGNSGNTIYF
TRBV28	TRBJ2-5	TRBD1	once	TGTGCCAGCAGTTCCATGGACAGGGGGCCGGAGACCCAGTACTTC	CASSSMDRGPETQYF
TRBV6-6	TRBJ2-7	NA	NA	TGTGCCAGCACTACCACTATAGCTCATGAGCAGTACTTC	CASTTTIAHEQYF
TRBV9	TRBJ2-1	TRBD2	NA	TGTGCCAGCAGCTCGAAAATACGGGGAGCGGGAGGGCCCGAGGTCTACAATGAGCAGTTCTTC	CASSSKIRGAGGPEVYNEQFF
TRBV23-1	TRBJ2-5	NA	NA	TGCGCCAGCAGTCAATCGATCTTCGCGGCTCCACAAGAGACCCAGTACTTC	CASSQSIFAAPQETQYF